The 29 T cell receptor beta chains below come from one sample, sequenced in a study of human T cells and chemical hapten exposure. Specified time point: patch test 3, about 24 weeks after DPC sensitization. Treatment given: therapeutic diphenylcyclopropenone sensitization with weekly scalp DPC. Each CDR3 protein is one row after TCRdb ran MiXCR on the RACE reads. The repertoire holds 25,000 to 35,000 distinct CDR3 sequences, with around 6% as singletons. Sequenced here: whole blood, sampled in connection with sensitization to the hapten diphenylcyclopropenone (DPC). The receptors originated from a young man with alopecia areata. Some clones in this sample may be carry-over from other donors' samples.

This clonotype appeared many times. Sequence at one end of the junction differs from germline and may be a read error. The chain employs TRBV4-3 and TRBJ2-1; 8 bases line up with TRBD2. The V gene's germline CDR1 is LGHNA and CDR2 YSLEER. The length of the CDR3 is 17 residues. CDR3 DNA: TGCGCCAGCAGCCAAGATACTGGACTAGCATCCTTCAATGAGCAGTTCTTC. Translation: CASSQDTGLASFNEQFF.

Points on this clonotype: This could be a read error, since a much larger clone is one nucleotide away. The V call is TRBV7-9, the J call TRBJ2-3, with D unresolved. Trimming removed 11 bases at V and 7 bases at J, with 4 bases between. Germline assignment: CDR1 SEHNR and CDR2 FQNEAQ (reference sequence). This CDR3 is 8 amino acids long. CDR3 nucleotides: TGTGCCGGTAATACGCAGTATTTT. This gives the protein CAGNTQYF.

This clonotype occurred many times. V gene TRBV18 combines with J gene TRBJ1-1; no clear D gene. Per the germline V gene, CDR1 is KGHSH and CDR2 is LQKENI. The CDR3 has 14 residues. The V end was cut by 0 bases, the J end by 5 bases, with 10 bases between. The CDR3 sequence is CASSPPSHITEAFF. The CDR3, as DNA: TGTGCCAGCTCACCACCGTCACACATTACTGAAGCTTTCTTT.

In its sample, this clonotype was seen many times. The chain employs TRBV6-2 or TRBV6-3 and TRBJ1-2; D is unresolved. With 5 bases removed from V and 7 bases from J, the gap between germline ends came to 14 bases. This CDR3 is built from 13 residues. The germline V gene encodes CDR1 MNHEY and CDR2 SVGEGT. CDR3 protein: CASSRPERGGYTF. The CDR3, as DNA: TGTGCCAGCAGTCGACCGGAGCGCGGTGGCTACACCTTC.

The sample holds many counts of this clonotype. This rearrangement joins TRBV27 to TRBJ2-5; 9 nucleotides match TRBD1. In germline, CDR1 is MNHEY, CDR2 SMNVEV (reference sequence). This CDR3 contains 16 residues. V gave up 2 bases and J gave up 5 bases; unmatched junction bases: 9. DNA for the CDR3: TGTGCCAGCAGTTTACCGCCCGGGACAGGGAGGGAGACCCAGTACTTC. Translation gives CASSLPPGTGRETQYF.

This clonotype was seen many times. This sequence joins TRBV18 and TRBJ1-6; 8 bases line up with TRBD1. J lost 8 bases, V lost 4 bases, and 4 bases had no gene match. Germline-derived CDR1 and CDR2 are KGHSH and LQKENI. This CDR3 has 14 residues. The CDR3 sequence: CASSLGQGDSPLHF. CDR3 DNA: TGTGCCAGCTCACTTGGACAGGGTGATTCACCCCTCCACTTT.

This clonotype was counted a few times. The rearrangement links TRBV3-1 to TRBJ2-5; D is unresolved. The V end was cut by 8 bases, the J end by 6 bases, with 7 bases between. Germline-derived CDR1 and CDR2 are LGHDT and YNNKEL (reference sequence). This CDR3 spans 10 amino acids. The CDR3: CASGVQTQYF. The CDR3, as DNA: TGTGCCAGCGGGGTTCAGACCCAGTACTTC.

The V call is TRBV25-1, the J call TRBJ1-2, with D uncertain. Trimming left V 5 bases short and J 1 base short, with 20 bases between. Germline V gives CDR1 MGHDK, CDR2 SYGVNS. The CDR3 extends over 17 amino acids. The CDR3: CASSSTVGLSFNYGYTF. The DNA of the CDR3 is TGTGCCAGCAGTTCAACGGTGGGTTTATCGTTTAACTATGGCTACACCTTC.

This clonotype was recorded many times. The J gene is TRBJ1-4, the V gene TRBV6-6; 7 bases are a match to TRBD1. From germline, CDR1 is MNHNY and CDR2 SVGAGI (reference sequence). V was clipped by 5 bases and J by 4 bases; unmatched bases: 16. The CDR3 covers 18 residues. DNA for the CDR3: TGTGCCAGCAGTCCAGGACCCCGGGGACAGAATAATAATGAAAAACTGTTTTTT. It is translated as CASSPGPRGQNNNEKLFF.

Many counts were recorded for this clonotype. The CDR3 DNA sequence: TGTGCCTGGAGGTCGGGAAATGAGCAGTTCTTC. It yields the protein CAWRSGNEQFF. V usage is TRBV30 and J usage is TRBJ2-1; D perhaps matches TRBD2 (5 bases). From germline, CDR1 is GTSNPN and CDR2 SVGIG (reference sequence). The V end lost 3 bases, the J end lost 7 bases, and 7 bases lay between the germline ends. There are 11 residues in the CDR3.

This clonotype was detected many times. This chain connects TRBV16 to TRBJ1-6; perhaps TRBD1 as D (5 bases). V lost 6 bases and J 8 bases, leaving 14 bases between the germline ends. CDR1 and CDR2 (germline): KGHSY, FQNENV. The CDR3 has 14 amino acids. The CDR3 sequence is CASRTSGSDSPLHF. CDR3 coding DNA: TGTGCCAGCAGAACTTCAGGGAGTGATTCACCCCTCCACTTT. Based on the CDR3 plus reference TRBV16 and TRBJ1-6, the full variable domain is GEEVAQTPKHLVRGEGQKAKLYCAPIKGHSYVFWYQQVLKNEFKFLISFQNENVFDETGMPKERFSAKCLPNSPCSLEIQATKLEDSAVYFCASRTSGSDSPLHFGNGTRLTVT.

This clonotype has ten or more counts. V gene TRBV6-5 combines with J gene TRBJ1-1, with D maybe TRBD1 (5 bases). The CDR3 is 20 residues long. Germline values: CDR1 MNHEY, CDR2 SVGAGI. V was clipped by 6 bases and J by 1 base, with 30 bases between them. The DNA for the CDR3 is TGTGCCAGCAGGACGCGGCAGAGGGGTGCCCCGAGTGCCCCGAACACTGAAGCTTTCTTT. It encodes CASRTRQRGAPSAPNTEAFF.

This clonotype was seen at least ten times. The rearrangement uses TRBV14 and TRBJ1-1; the D is unclear. The CDR3 runs 13 residues. V was clipped by 0 bases and J by 2 bases, with 4 bases between them. CDR1 and CDR2 from the germline V gene are SGHDN and FVKESK. This chain's CDR3 is CASSQDRNTEAFF. CDR3 bases: TGTGCCAGCAGCCAAGATCGCAACACTGAAGCTTTCTTT.

This clonotype has only a few counts. This may be a read error: a much more frequent sequence differs by one nucleotide. This chain joins TRBV5-1 and TRBJ2-3; D not resolved. The CDR3 is made up of 11 amino acids. Germline V gene data show CDR1 as SGHRS and CDR2 as YFSETQ. The CDR3 DNA follows: TGCACCAGCAACCTAGGGGATACGCAGTATTTT. The encoded protein is CTSNLGDTQYF. Using reference TRBV5-1 and TRBJ2-3 for the parts outside the CDR3, the full variable domain is KAGVTQTPRYLIKTRGQQVTLSCSPISGHRSVSWYQQTPGQGLQFLFEYFSETQRNKGNFPGRFSGRQFSNSRSEMNVSTLELGDSALYLCTSNLGDTQYFGPGTRLTVL.

This clonotype was seen ten or more times. Here the CDR3 DNA reads TGTGCCAGCAGCCTGAACAGGGGACTCCAAGAGACCCAGTACTTC. It codes for CASSLNRGLQETQYF. V usage is TRBV5-4 and J usage is TRBJ2-5; a possible D gene is TRBD1 (7 bases). Germline lookup yields CDR1 SGHNT and CDR2 YYREEE (reference sequence). The V and J ends lost 4 bases and 1 base respectively, with 14 bases between them. CDR3 length: 15 residues.

This clonotype was counted ten times or more. The chain recombines TRBV24-1 with TRBJ2-1; D is perhaps TRBD1 (6 bases). There are 15 residues in the CDR3. The germline V and J ends were trimmed by 5 bases and 5 bases, with 15 bases remaining between them. CDR1 and CDR2 from the germline V gene are KGHDR and SFDVKD. CDR3 in DNA: TGTGCCACCAGTGCGAACAGGGCCTTGGACAATGAGCAGTTCTTC. This translates into CATSANRALDNEQFF.

This clonotype was recorded at least ten times. The chain couples TRBV20-1 to TRBJ1-5; TRBD1 agrees at 7 bases. The CDR3 has 15 amino acids. The germline CDR1 and CDR2 sequences are DFQATT and SNEGSKA (reference sequence). V lost 3 bases to trimming and J lost 2 bases; unmatched junction nucleotides: 7. The DNA for the CDR3 is TGCAGTGCTAGTGGAGGGGGCGCGGGCAATCAGCCCCAGCATTTT. Amino acids: CSASGGGAGNQPQHF.

This clonotype was counted many times. V and J are TRBV7-6 and TRBJ2-3; D not resolved. Germline V CDR1 and CDR2: SGHVS, FNYEAQ. CDR3 length: 15 residues. V lost 5 bases and J lost 6, with 18 bases in between. The CDR3: CASSPRTPHGDTQYF. DNA of the CDR3: TGTGCCAGCAGCCCCCGGACCCCGCACGGGGATACGCAGTATTTT.

This clonotype showed up many times. V usage is TRBV20-1 and J usage is TRBJ2-7, with 14 bases aligning to TRBD2. V was pared by 3 bases and J by 7 bases, with 14 bases of the junction left unmatched. Germline CDR1 and CDR2: DFQATT and SNEGSKA (reference sequence). This CDR3 has 17 amino acids. The CDR3 is CSASSRTSGRPLQEQYF. The CDR3 DNA follows: TGCAGTGCTAGTTCCCGGACTAGCGGGAGGCCACTCCAAGAGCAGTACTTC.

This clonotype has ten or more counts. The chain uses TRBV5-1 and TRBJ1-1; 9 bases are shared with TRBD1. Germline loops: CDR1 SGHRS, CDR2 YFSETQ. The CDR3 consists of 18 residues. Losses at the gene ends were 3 bases for V and 4 bases for J; bases not matched to a gene: 16. This CDR3 is CASSSGFGTGNTGTEAFF. The CDR3 DNA follows: TGCGCCAGCAGCTCGGGTTTCGGGACAGGGAATACGGGCACTGAAGCTTTCTTT.

This clonotype was observed at least ten times. The chain combines TRBV29-1 with TRBJ2-1; 11 bases are shared with TRBD1. Germline lookup yields CDR1 SQVTM and CDR2 ANQGSEA. V trimming: 0 bases; J trimming: 8 bases; junction bases outside the gene matches: 3. This CDR3 has 14 amino acids. The CDR3 DNA reads as TGCAGCGTTGAAGATCGGACAGGGGGCGATGAGCAGTTCTTC. This sequence encodes CSVEDRTGGDEQFF.

At least ten counts were recorded for this clonotype. CDR3 loop: CASTVVPGTYEQYF. CDR3 DNA sequence: TGTGCCAGCACCGTAGTCCCCGGGACCTACGAGCAGTACTTC. The V and J genes are TRBV2 and TRBJ2-7; perhaps TRBD2 as D (5 bases). Between the trimmed V and J ends, which lost 7 bases and 2 bases, there was a span of 15 bases. The CDR3 runs 14 residues. Per germline, CDR1 SNHLY and CDR2 FYNNEI.

The rearrangement links TRBV20-1 to TRBJ2-4, with TRBD2 identical over 12 bases. The CDR3 is 17 residues long. The V segment lost 0 bases and the J segment 2 bases; nucleotides outside the gene matches: 5. CDR1 and CDR2 (germline): DFQATT, SNEGSKA (reference sequence). CDR3: CSARDLAGGESKNIQYF. CDR3 in DNA: TGCAGTGCTAGAGATCTAGCGGGAGGGGAGTCCAAAAACATTCAGTACTTC.

Ten or more counts support this clonotype. The chain links TRBV13 to TRBJ2-6; no clear D gene. CDR1 is PRHDT, CDR2 FYEKMQ, per germline (reference sequence). V lost 5 bases, J lost 0 bases, and 14 bases lay in between. This CDR3 contains 17 residues. The CDR3 here is CASSHRPYPSGANVLTF. CDR3 bases: TGTGCCAGCAGCCATCGTCCCTATCCCTCTGGGGCCAACGTCCTGACTTTC.

This clonotype has ten or more counts. This chain links TRBV3-1 with TRBJ2-1; TRBD1 is a possible D gene (5 bases). Trimming cost V 0 bases and J 9 bases, with 9 bases left between them. The length of the CDR3 is 13 residues. The germline V gene has CDR1 LGHDT and CDR2 YNNKEL (reference sequence). CDR3 sequence: CASSQDLQGEQFF. The CDR3 DNA reads as TGTGCCAGCAGCCAAGATCTGCAGGGTGAGCAGTTCTTC.

This clonotype occurred many times. This rearrangement joins TRBV29-1 to TRBJ2-1; D is unresolved. The germline V gene encodes CDR1 SQVTM and CDR2 ANQGSEA. The CDR3 runs to 11 residues. V was pared by 2 bases and J by 10 bases, with 9 bases between. The CDR3 reads CSVERAEEQFF. The CDR3 DNA is TGCAGCGTTGAAAGAGCAGAAGAGCAGTTCTTC.

This clonotype was seen only a few times. This chain links TRBV7-9 with TRBJ2-7; 10 bases fit TRBD2. J lost 4 bases, V lost 4 bases, and 7 bases had no gene match. CDR3 size: 15 residues. The V gene's germline CDR1 is SEHNR and CDR2 FQNEAQ (reference sequence). CDR3 sequence reads: CASSSSGTSVYEQYF. In DNA form, the CDR3 reads TGTGCCAGCAGCTCATCCGGGACTAGCGTTTACGAGCAGTACTTC.

This clonotype was seen many times. The chain combines TRBV20-1 with TRBJ2-2; the match to TRBD2 covers 12 bases. With 0 bases clipped from V and 3 bases from J, the junction kept 8 bases outside the gene matches. CDR1 is DFQATT, CDR2 SNEGSKA, per germline (reference sequence). The CDR3 spans 18 residues. CDR3 sequence: CSARDGTRLAGDTGELFF. The DNA for the CDR3 is TGCAGTGCTAGAGATGGGACGCGACTAGCGGGGGACACCGGGGAGCTGTTTTTT.

On this clonotype itself: A single base separates this from a much larger clone, so it may be a read error. The chain combines TRBV6-6 with TRBJ1-5; tentatively, D is TRBD1 (5 bases). CDR3 length: 13 amino acids. Germline loops: CDR1 MNHNY, CDR2 SVGAGI (reference sequence). Deletions cut 5 bases from V and 3 bases from J, with 8 bases between. This CDR3 reads CASSTQDNQPQHF. The CDR3 bases are TGTGCCAGCAGTACACAGGACAATCAGCCCCAGCATTTT.